One sample yielded the 32 T cell receptor beta chains listed below, sequenced in a study of CD8 T cell repertoires and HIV-1 epitope variants. Measured with immunoSEQ multiplex PCR; TCRdb has only the in-frame clones, and not every one. Of some 6,000 clones listed, approximately 70% were seen once; the top ten hold 42%. Their target antigens are unknown. The specimen sequenced was cultured CD8+ T cells derived from PBMCs. All receptors come from a male donor with HIV.

V and J are TRBV29-1 and TRBJ2-1, with 7 bases identical to TRBD2. Germline V gene lookup returns CDR1 SQVTM and CDR2 ANQGSEA. The CDR3 contains 15 residues. J lost 10 bases, V lost 5 bases, and 17 bases had no gene match. The CDR3 bases are TGCAGCGTTAGAGCGGGACGATCGGAAGGAGGAGAGCAGTTCTTC. Its protein is CSVRAGRSEGGEQFF.

The DNA of the CDR3 is TGTGCCACCAGCGAAATAAAGACAGGGCCTAATGAAAAACTGTTTTTT. Its translation is CATSEIKTGPNEKLFF. The gene calls are TRBV15 and TRBJ1-4; the match to TRBD1 covers 7 bases. Germline V lookup: CDR1 LNHNV, CDR2 YYDKDF (reference sequence). The V segment lost 5 bases and the J segment 3 bases; nucleotides outside the gene matches: 9. The CDR3 totals 16 residues.

The chain has TRBV5-1 and TRBJ2-1; D gene uncertain. Trimming left V 4 bases short and J 4 bases short, with 6 bases between. CDR3 length equals 12 residues. The germline CDR1 and CDR2 sequences are SGHRS and YFSETQ. The CDR3 nucleotides read TGCGCCAGCAGCCCCGGTTACAATGAGCAGTTCTTC. The encoded protein is CASSPGYNEQFF.

The chain couples TRBV6-5 to TRBJ2-7; no clear D. The CDR3 sequence is 16 residues long. V was trimmed by 0 bases and J by 1 base, leaving 13 bases between them. The germline V gene has CDR1 MNHEY and CDR2 SVGAGI. CDR3 nucleotide sequence: TGTGCCAGCAGTTACTCTTCCCTAACAGATTCCTACGAGCAGTACTTC. Protein sequence: CASSYSSLTDSYEQYF.

The J gene is TRBJ1-4, the V gene TRBV7-9; TRBD1 matches 11 bases. The CDR3 extends over 15 amino acids. CDR1 SEHNR and CDR2 FQNEAQ come from the germline V gene (reference sequence). V gave up 5 bases and J gave up 7 bases; unmatched junction bases: 6. CDR3 in amino acids: CASSLIGQGAEKLFF. CDR3 sequence (DNA): TGTGCCAGCAGCCTAATTGGACAGGGGGCTGAAAAACTGTTTTTT.

V is TRBV27 and J is TRBJ2-1; tentatively, D is TRBD2 (6 bases). Germline V gene sequence: CDR1 MNHEY, CDR2 SMNVEV (reference sequence). This CDR3 comprises 15 residues. V lost 0 bases and J lost 1, with 7 bases in between. The CDR3 coding sequence is TGTGCCAGCAGTTTATCGGGAGGATCCTACAATGAGCAGTTCTTC. Protein sequence: CASSLSGGSYNEQFF.

The chain recombines TRBV13 with TRBJ1-2; 7 nucleotides match TRBD1. CDR1 PRHDT and CDR2 FYEKMQ come from the germline V gene (reference sequence). After removal of 1 base from V and 4 bases from J, the junction contained 3 bases not matched to a gene. The CDR3 contains 14 residues. The CDR3 reads CASSLAGGVYGYTF. CDR3 coding DNA: TGTGCCAGCAGCTTAGCAGGGGGGGTCTATGGCTACACCTTC.

V gene TRBV28 combines with J gene TRBJ2-3, with D hard to call. Germline V gene data show CDR1 as MDHEN and CDR2 as SYDVKM. The CDR3 spans 12 residues. With 5 bases removed from V and 5 bases from J, the gap between germline ends came to 8 bases. In DNA, the CDR3 is TGTGCCAGCAGTCAGACTGTAGATACGCAGTATTTT. Translation: CASSQTVDTQYF.

The chain employs TRBV19 and TRBJ2-7, with D uncertain. This CDR3 comprises 14 residues. CDR1 and CDR2 from the germline V gene are LNHDA and SQIVND (reference sequence). V was trimmed by 4 bases and J by 2 bases, leaving 12 bases between them. The CDR3 spells CASSTSSLTYEQYF. DNA for the CDR3: TGTGCCAGTAGTACCTCGTCACTTACCTACGAGCAGTACTTC.

The chain combines TRBV7-6 with TRBJ2-1; D not certain. This CDR3 is built from 11 residues. From germline, CDR1 is SGHVS and CDR2 FNYEAQ. The V gene lost 2 bases and the J gene lost 9 bases, with 5 bases spanning the gap. Here the CDR3 reads CASSLSGEQFF. The DNA of the CDR3 is TGTGCCAGCAGCTTATCTGGTGAGCAGTTCTTC.

The rearrangement uses TRBV27 and TRBJ2-7; tentative D call: TRBD1 (5 bases). CDR3 length equals 13 residues. The V gene's germline CDR1 is MNHEY and CDR2 SMNVEV (reference sequence). Trimming cost V 6 bases and J 2 bases, with 11 bases left between them. The CDR3 loop reads CASSPGPTYEQYF. Written as DNA, the CDR3 is TGTGCCAGCAGCCCAGGGCCCACCTACGAGCAGTACTTC.

This clone was observed once. The chain is built from TRBV28 and TRBJ1-4, with D possibly being TRBD1 (5 bases). With 1 base removed from V and 10 bases from J, the gap between germline ends came to 13 bases. There are 14 residues in the CDR3. The V gene's germline CDR1 is MDHEN and CDR2 SYDVKM. The CDR3 DNA reads TGTGCCAGCAGTTTATACGACAGAGGCGCAAAACTGTTTTTT. Residues: CASSLYDRGAKLFF.

This clone is deemed large. The junction departs from germline at one end; a sequencing error may be responsible. This CDR3 is CASSVSSGTVSYEQYF. CDR3 sequence (DNA): TGTGCCAGCAGTGTATCCTCCGGGACGGTGTCCTACGAGCAGTACTTC. The chain carries TRBV27 and TRBJ2-7; either TRBD1 or TRBD2 may supply D (5 bases each). The CDR3 consists of 16 residues. Germline V gene data show CDR1 as MNHEY and CDR2 as SMNVEV (reference sequence).

Remarks on this clone: The same CDR3 also results from other DNA sequences found in this sample. The J gene is TRBJ2-5, the V gene TRBV19; no firm D call. Trimming took 3 bases from V and 4 from J, leaving 6 bases between them. Germline CDR1 LNHDA, CDR2 SQIVND (reference sequence). The CDR3 runs to 12 residues. DNA of the CDR3: TGTGCCAGTAGTATGGGCAGAGAGACCCAGTACTTC. Protein: CASSMGRETQYF.

The chain joins TRBV4-3 to TRBJ1-5; TRBD1 matches at 9 bases. This CDR3 has 16 amino acids. J was trimmed by 11 bases and V by 0 bases; bases with no gene match: 11. CDR1 LGHNA and CDR2 YSLEER come from the germline V gene. Written as DNA, the CDR3 is TGCGCCAGCAGCCAAGATGAGGATACAGGGGGCGAGGCCCAGCATTTT. Its translation: CASSQDEDTGGEAQHF.

This clone has only a few counts. This chain connects TRBV30 to TRBJ2-1; TRBD1 matches at 10 bases. This CDR3 comprises 11 residues. Germline CDR1 GTSNPN, CDR2 SVGIG (reference sequence). J was trimmed by 16 bases and V by 3 bases; bases with no gene match: 6. CDR3 coding DNA: TGTGCCTGGAGCAGCGGGACAGGGGATTTCTTC. As protein: CAWSSGTGDFF.

With regard to this clone: An end of the junction does not agree with germline; a read error may underlie this. Here the CDR3 DNA reads TGTGCTAGCAGCTCCACCCCAAGGACAGCTCAAGAGACCCAGTACTTC. It encodes CASSSTPRTAQETQYF. The rearrangement joins TRBV7-7 to TRBJ2-5; a possible D gene is TRBD1 (6 bases). The germline V gene encodes CDR1 SSHAT and CDR2 FNYEAQ (reference sequence). The CDR3 is 16 residues long.

This clone is judged medium-sized (0.01 to 0.1%). The J gene is TRBJ1-1, the V gene TRBV19; TRBD1 might be the D (5 bases). The V end lost 3 bases, the J end lost 7 bases, and 15 bases lay between the germline ends. There are 14 residues in the CDR3. CDR1 is LNHDA and CDR2 is SQIVND in the germline V gene (reference sequence). CDR3 sequence reads: CASSIGGAALEAFF. The CDR3 region has the DNA TGTGCCAGTAGTATTGGCGGGGCAGCCCTTGAAGCTTTCTTT.

The chain uses TRBV7-9 and TRBJ1-1, with a weak D call TRBD1 (6 bases). This CDR3 has 16 amino acids. CDR1 and CDR2 from the germline V gene are SEHNR and FQNEAQ (reference sequence). The germline V and J ends were trimmed by 1 base and 4 bases, with 16 bases remaining between them. The CDR3: CASSLDFRGAGTEAFF. The CDR3 DNA reads as TGTGCCAGCAGCTTAGATTTTCGGGGGGCGGGCACTGAAGCTTTCTTT.

The chain is built from TRBV7-6 and TRBJ1-1, with D maybe TRBD1 (5 bases). Germline assignment: CDR1 SGHVS and CDR2 FNYEAQ. V was clipped by 4 bases and J by 1 base, with 13 bases between them. The CDR3 extends over 15 amino acids. CDR3 sequence (DNA): TGTGCCAGCAGCTCAGACAGCCCACGGAACACTGAAGCTTTCTTT. Its protein product is CASSSDSPRNTEAFF. The full variable domain, with the rest looked up from reference TRBV7-6 and TRBJ1-1, is GAGVSQSPRYKVTKRGQDVALRCDPISGHVSLYWYRQALGQGPEFLTYFNYEAQQDKSGLPNDRFSAERPEGSISTLTIQRTEQRDSAMYRCASSSDSPRNTEAFFGQGTRLTVV.

This clone was recorded once. The chain carries TRBV28 and TRBJ2-7; the match to TRBD1 covers 7 bases. The V gene end was trimmed by 3 bases and the J gene end by 3 bases; junction bases not matched to a gene: 2. CDR3 size: 13 residues. Germline loops: CDR1 MDHEN, CDR2 SYDVKM. CDR3 DNA sequence: TGTGCCAGCAGTTTCCGGGACAGCTACGAGCAGTACTTC. Translation gives CASSFRDSYEQYF.

The V call is TRBV2, the J call TRBJ2-2, with D uncertain. Germline V CDR1 and CDR2: SNHLY, FYNNEI. The V gene lost 7 bases and the J gene lost 0 bases, with 12 bases spanning the gap. The CDR3 sequence is 15 residues long. The CDR3 protein is CASKSTYANTGELFF. The CDR3 DNA is TGTGCCAGCAAGTCAACATACGCGAACACCGGGGAGCTGTTTTTT.

This clone was recorded once. The chain links TRBV7-2 to TRBJ2-2; TRBD2 is a possible D gene (5 bases). The CDR3 spans 14 residues. CDR1 SGHTA and CDR2 FQGNSA come from the germline V gene. V lost 5 bases, J lost 1 base, and 8 bases lay in between. This CDR3 reads CASSPGVNTGELFF. DNA of the CDR3: TGTGCCAGCAGCCCCGGGGTGAACACCGGGGAGCTGTTTTTT.

By proportion, this clone is medium-sized. The rearrangement links TRBV29-1 to TRBJ2-3; D possibly corresponds to TRBD2 (5 bases). This CDR3 comprises 14 residues. Germline assignment: CDR1 SQVTM and CDR2 ANQGSEA. V dropped 7 bases and J dropped 2 bases, with 16 bases sitting between them. CDR3 DNA: TGCAGCGCGGCGGGCACCGAGTCCACAGATACGCAGTATTTT. Amino acid sequence: CSAAGTESTDTQYF.

The chain couples TRBV28 to TRBJ2-7, with 8 nucleotides matching TRBD2. This CDR3 is 16 amino acids long. The V and J ends lost 5 bases and 4 bases, in that order; junction bases with no gene match: 13. The germline gives CDR1 MDHEN, CDR2 SYDVKM. The CDR3 here is CASSAGVREVSYEQYF. CDR3 DNA sequence: TGTGCCAGCAGTGCGGGAGTGCGGGAGGTATCATACGAGCAGTACTTC.

Regarding this clone: At one end the junction does not follow the germline gene, possibly because of a read error. The CDR3 sequence is CASSEAEAGYAQYF. CDR3 sequence (DNA): TGTGCCAGCAGTGAAGCAGAAGCGGGCTACGCGCAGTACTTC. The chain couples TRBV6-1 to TRBJ2-7; maybe TRBD2 (6 bases). Germline V gene sequence: CDR1 MNHNS, CDR2 SASEGT. The CDR3 sequence is 14 residues long.

This clone was seen only a few times. The rearrangement links TRBV5-1 to TRBJ1-1, with D perhaps TRBD1 (6 bases). Germline values: CDR1 SGHRS, CDR2 YFSETQ. V lost 7 bases and J 0 bases, leaving 10 bases between the germline ends. This CDR3 comprises 13 residues. The CDR3 loop reads CASSGTMNTEAFF. The CDR3 DNA sequence: TGCGCCAGCTCCGGGACAATGAACACTGAAGCTTTCTTT. Full variable domain (rest looked up from reference TRBV5-1 and TRBJ1-1): KAGVTQTPRYLIKTRGQQVTLSCSPISGHRSVSWYQQTPGQGLQFLFEYFSETQRNKGNFPGRFSGRQFSNSRSEMNVSTLELGDSALYLCASSGTMNTEAFFGQGTRLTVV.

A few counts support this clone. The gene calls are TRBV5-8 and TRBJ1-5; D is possibly TRBD1 (5 bases). Germline V gives CDR1 SGHTS, CDR2 YDEGEE. There are 11 residues in the CDR3. V gave up 4 bases and J gave up 9 bases, with 8 bases separating them. The CDR3 spells CASSPDMPQHF. CDR3 nucleotide sequence: TGTGCCAGCAGCCCGGACATGCCCCAGCATTTT.

This clone has more than one count but fewer than ten. This rearrangement joins TRBV6-6 to TRBJ2-3; D gene ambiguous. Germline V gives CDR1 MNHNY, CDR2 SVGAGI (reference sequence). Trimming removed 10 bases at V and 0 bases at J, with 11 bases between. The CDR3 sequence is 13 residues long. CDR3 amino acids: CATKPPSTDTQYF. The CDR3 DNA sequence: TGTGCCACCAAGCCGCCTAGCACAGATACGCAGTATTTT.

J is TRBJ1-1 and V is TRBV2; D is ambiguous. This CDR3 comprises 15 residues. V lost 1 base and J lost 6, with 15 bases in between. Germline V lookup: CDR1 SNHLY, CDR2 FYNNEI. As DNA, the CDR3 is TGTGCCAGCAGTGAAGGGGCCCCGGGGTTGGCTGAAGCTTTCTTT. As protein: CASSEGAPGLAEAFF.

V gene TRBV5-4 combines with J gene TRBJ1-2; 8 nucleotides line up with TRBD1. The CDR3 is 15 amino acids. The germline V gene encodes CDR1 SGHNT and CDR2 YYREEE (reference sequence). V trimming: 3 bases; J trimming: 8 bases; junction bases outside the gene matches: 12. DNA of the CDR3: TGTGCCAGCAGCTCGGAACAGGGGGACCCTAGAGGCTACACCTTC. Its translation: CASSSEQGDPRGYTF.

This clone has just a few counts. Written as DNA, the CDR3 is TGTGCCAGTAGTATAGGTCTACGGGGATACACTGAAGCTTTCTTT. It yields the protein CASSIGLRGYTEAFF. The chain employs TRBV19 and TRBJ1-1, with unresolved D. The CDR3 covers 15 residues. Trimming pared 1 base from V and 3 bases from J, leaving 12 bases between. Germline CDR1 reads LNHDA; CDR2 reads SQIVND (reference sequence).